The 9 T cell receptor beta chains below come from one sample, sequenced in a study of cytomegalovirus exposure and HLA in healthy donors. PCR amplification relied on 60 Vbeta primers (plus 13 Jbeta primers). Clones were read by immunoSEQ multiplex PCR, and TCRdb kept only the in-frame ones, dropping some. The table has tens of thousands of clones, roughly three quarters seen once. The sample comprised PBMCs. The receptors originated from a man younger than 40 in good health and CMV-seronegative.

V gene TRBV28 combines with J gene TRBJ1-1; tentatively, D is TRBD1 (5 bases). The germline V gene has CDR1 MDHEN and CDR2 SYDVKM. Trimming took 5 bases from V and 4 from J, leaving 26 bases between them. The CDR3 totals 18 residues. The CDR3 DNA is TGTGCCAGCAGTACGTACACAGCCCGGGGGGTGGTCCGCACTGAAGCTTTCTTT. It codes for CASSTYTARGVVRTEAFF.

This clone was counted only a few times. The chain has TRBV6-5 and TRBJ1-2, with 9 bases identical to TRBD1. The length of the CDR3 is 13 residues. V was clipped by 4 bases and J by 8 bases; unmatched bases: 5. In germline, CDR1 is MNHEY, CDR2 SVGAGI. As DNA, the CDR3 is TGTGCCAGCAGTTGGGACAGGGTGGCCGGCTACACCTTC. This sequence encodes CASSWDRVAGYTF.

In this sample, this clone turned up a few times. The rearrangement links TRBV7-9 to TRBJ1-4; perhaps TRBD1 as D (5 bases). With 6 bases removed from V and 4 bases from J, the gap between germline ends came to 18 bases. This CDR3 is built from 16 residues. CDR1 and CDR2 (germline): SEHNR, FQNEAQ (reference sequence). The CDR3 DNA sequence: TGTGCCAGCAGTGGTTCCAGTCAGGGAATTAATGAAAAACTGTTTTTT. It is translated as CASSGSSQGINEKLFF. The entire variable domain, with the rest obtained from reference TRBV7-9 and TRBJ1-4, is as follows: DTGVSQNPRHKITKRGQNVTFRCDPISEHNRLYWYRQTLGQGPEFLTYFQNEAQLEKSRLLSDRFSAERPKGSFSTLEIQRTEQGDSAMYLCASSGSSQGINEKLFFGSGTQLSVL.

The chain employs TRBV10-2 and TRBJ1-5; TRBD1 might be the D (5 bases). Trimming removed 1 base from V and 1 base from J, with 8 bases in between. Looked up from germline, CDR1 is WSHSY and CDR2 is SAAADI. The CDR3 consists of 15 residues. The CDR3 DNA reads as TGCGCCAGCAGTGAGTTACAGGTCAGCAATCAGCCCCAGCATTTT. Encoded protein: CASSELQVSNQPQHF.

For this clone: In the same sample, other DNA sequences code for this CDR3. V is TRBV6-5 and J is TRBJ2-3; 7 nucleotides align to TRBD2. The germline V gene has CDR1 MNHEY and CDR2 SVGAGI. V lost 2 bases to trimming and J lost 0 bases; unmatched junction nucleotides: 5. The CDR3 spans 16 residues. The CDR3 sequence: CASSYGRAGSTDTQYF. The CDR3 DNA is TGTGCCAGCAGTTACGGGAGGGCAGGGAGCACAGATACGCAGTATTTT.

This chain connects TRBV7-2 to TRBJ2-3; 7 bases match TRBD2. The CDR3 spans 14 residues. Unmatched junction bases numbered 7, after V lost 5 bases and J lost 5 bases. In germline, CDR1 is SGHTA, CDR2 FQGNSA. The CDR3 bases are TGTGCCAGCAGCCCCGGACTAGATGTAGATACGCAGTATTTT. Residues: CASSPGLDVDTQYF. Using reference TRBV7-2 and TRBJ2-3 for the parts outside the CDR3, the full variable domain is GAGVSQSPSNKVTEKGKDVELRCDPISGHTALYWYRQSLGQGLEFLIYFQGNSAPDKSGLPSDRFSAERTGGSVSTLTIQRTQQEDSAVYLCASSPGLDVDTQYFGPGTRLTVL.

The rearrangement links TRBV7-9 to TRBJ1-1; D may be TRBD1 (5 bases). Germline loops: CDR1 SEHNR, CDR2 FQNEAQ (reference sequence). V lost 0 bases and J lost 5, with 10 bases in between. This CDR3 is built from 14 residues. The CDR3 DNA is TGTGCCAGCAGCTTAGCGCGGGGGTGGACTGAAGCTTTCTTT. Its translation: CASSLARGWTEAFF. Based on the CDR3 plus reference TRBV7-9 and TRBJ1-1, the full variable domain is DTGVSQNPRHKITKRGQNVTFRCDPISEHNRLYWYRQTLGQGPEFLTYFQNEAQLEKSRLLSDRFSAERPKGSFSTLEIQRTEQGDSAMYLCASSLARGWTEAFFGQGTRLTVV.

The CDR3 DNA reads as TGTGCCAGCAGCACCAGACTAGCGGTGGGCACAGATACGCAGTATTTT. Translating it yields CASSTRLAVGTDTQYF. This chain links TRBV11-2 with TRBJ2-3, with 9 bases matching TRBD2. Trimming cost V 5 bases and J 1 base; bases outside gene matches: 7. This CDR3 is 16 amino acids long. CDR1 and CDR2 (germline): SGHAT, FQNNGV.

This chain links TRBV18 with TRBJ2-5; D is unresolved. V shed 0 bases and J shed 3 bases, with 5 bases lying between them. CDR3 length equals 13 residues. Germline V gene sequence: CDR1 KGHSH, CDR2 LQKENI. In nucleotides, the CDR3 is TGTGCCAGCTCACCACCTAGCAAAGAGACCCAGTACTTC. It encodes CASSPPSKETQYF.